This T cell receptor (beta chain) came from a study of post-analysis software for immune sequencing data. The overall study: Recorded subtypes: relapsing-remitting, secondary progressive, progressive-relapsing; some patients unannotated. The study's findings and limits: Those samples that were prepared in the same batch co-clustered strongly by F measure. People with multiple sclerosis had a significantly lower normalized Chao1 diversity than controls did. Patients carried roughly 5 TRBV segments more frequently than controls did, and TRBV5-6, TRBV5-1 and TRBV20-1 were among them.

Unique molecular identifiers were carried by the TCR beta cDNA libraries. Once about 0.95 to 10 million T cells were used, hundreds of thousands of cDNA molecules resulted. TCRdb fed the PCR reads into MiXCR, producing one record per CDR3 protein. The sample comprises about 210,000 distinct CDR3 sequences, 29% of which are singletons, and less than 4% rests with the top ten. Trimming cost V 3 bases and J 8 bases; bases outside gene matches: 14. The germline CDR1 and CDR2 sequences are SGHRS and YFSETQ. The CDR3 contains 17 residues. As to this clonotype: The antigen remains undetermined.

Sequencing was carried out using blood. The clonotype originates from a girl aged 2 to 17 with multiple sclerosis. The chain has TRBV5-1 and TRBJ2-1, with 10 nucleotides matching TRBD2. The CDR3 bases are TGCGCCAGCAGCTGGGCCGGGCTAGCGGGAGAGGGCCATGAGCAGTTCTTC. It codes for CASSWAGLAGEGHEQFF.